This entry describes one TCR beta chain. The antigen is not known. This sample stems from a study of radiotherapy plus CTLA-4 blockade in lung cancer. Study-wide context: For about 19% of patients, objective responses occurred, and around 31% had disease control.

CTLA-4 blockade with ipilimumab, together with focal radiation, was given to patients with chemo-refractory metastatic non-small-cell lung cancer. With 0 bases removed from V and 2 bases from J, the gap between germline ends came to 7 bases. The CDR3 is 14 amino acids. The germline gives CDR1 MNHNY, CDR2 SVGAGI (reference sequence). Method: immunoSEQ multiplex PCR; TCRdb's copy keeps in-frame clones and lacks some. The table has approximately 72,000 clones, around 82% seen once. Study-wide results and caveats: Radiotherapy was combined with ipilimumab, and tumor-derived TCR clones then expanded in blood.

Here the sequenced sample was peripheral blood, taken from a patient treated with radiotherapy plus ipilimumab. The chain has TRBV6-6 and TRBJ1-2; the D is unclear. The TCR comes from a human donor with non-small cell lung cancer who had a complete response to radiotherapy plus ipilimumab. The CDR3 nucleotides are TGTGCCAGCAGTTACTCTAGTCTAAACTATGGCTACACCTTC. Translation gives CASSYSSLNYGYTF.